The clone carrying this TCR beta chain was seen only a few times. Its target is not known. Germline V lookup: CDR1 MNHEY, CDR2 SMNVEV (reference sequence). The CDR3 extends over 13 amino acids. The ends were cut back, 5 bases at V and 7 bases at J, with 12 bases in the middle. This entry comes from a study of T-cell reconstitution after alpha-beta-depleted transplantation in children. Using unique molecular identifiers, the investigators prepared the TCRbeta library. One entry per CDR3 protein, called by TCRdb with MiXCR from the PCR reads. Here the sample spans under 250,000 distinct CDR3 sequences, 24% being singletons. Findings of the study overall: Some patients showed high day-60 TCRbeta diversity, which derived from surviving recipient T cells and thymic progenitors. One year post-transplant, T-cell counts and diversity were largely derived from T cells produced anew. Reportedly, alpha-beta T cells present about two months post-transplant originated from several hundred expanded clones of graft origin.

The rearrangement joins TRBV27 to TRBJ1-5; D is undetermined. This sample comprised PBMCs, mostly from graft donor cells, obtained 360 days after TCRalphabeta/CD19-depleted stem cell transplant. The clonotype comes from a female patient between 2 and 10 years old who had a stem cell transplant for congenital amegakaryocytic thrombocytopenia, so the T cells may come from the graft donor. CDR3 sequence (DNA): TGTGCCAGCAGTCGGTCGGAATACCAGCCCCAGCATTTT. It translates to CASSRSEYQPQHF.